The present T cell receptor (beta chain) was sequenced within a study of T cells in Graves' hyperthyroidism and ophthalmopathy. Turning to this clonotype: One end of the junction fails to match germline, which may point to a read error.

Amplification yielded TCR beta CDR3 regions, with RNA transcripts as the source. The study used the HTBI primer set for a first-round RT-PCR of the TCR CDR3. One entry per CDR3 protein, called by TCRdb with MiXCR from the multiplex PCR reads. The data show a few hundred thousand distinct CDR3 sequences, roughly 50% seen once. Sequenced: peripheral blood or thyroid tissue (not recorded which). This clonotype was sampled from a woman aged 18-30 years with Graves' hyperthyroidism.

The CDR3, as DNA: TGTGCCAGCAGTTACGCAACGGTGAGGCGGGAGGGAGCGGCAGAGACCCAGTACTTC. Its translation: CASSYATVRREGAAETQYF. The rearrangement links TRBV10-3 to TRBJ2-5, with 9 bases lining up with TRBD2. This CDR3 spans 19 amino acids. Germline CDR1 reads ENHRY; CDR2 reads SYGVKD.